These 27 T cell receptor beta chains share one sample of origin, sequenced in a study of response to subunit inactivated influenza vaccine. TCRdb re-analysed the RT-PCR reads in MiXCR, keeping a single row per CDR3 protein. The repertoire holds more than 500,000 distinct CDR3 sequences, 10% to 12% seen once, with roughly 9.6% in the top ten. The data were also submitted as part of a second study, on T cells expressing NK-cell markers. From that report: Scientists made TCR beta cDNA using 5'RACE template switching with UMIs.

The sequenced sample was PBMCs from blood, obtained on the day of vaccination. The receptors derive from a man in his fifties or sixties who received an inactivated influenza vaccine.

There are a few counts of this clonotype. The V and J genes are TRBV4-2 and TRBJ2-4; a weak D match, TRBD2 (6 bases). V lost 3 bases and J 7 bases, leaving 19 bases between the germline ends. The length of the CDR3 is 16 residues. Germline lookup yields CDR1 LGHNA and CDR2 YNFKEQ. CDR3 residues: CASSHVGRQTGNIQYF. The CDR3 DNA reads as TGTGCCAGCAGCCATGTAGGGAGGCAGACTGGTAACATTCAGTACTTC.

The CDR3 nucleotides read TGTGCCAGCAGTTCGGTAGCGCGCCAGGGAACCCAGTACTTC. It is translated as CASSSVARQGTQYF. The gene calls are TRBV12-3 or TRBV12-4 and TRBJ2-5; possibly TRBD1 or TRBD2 for D (5 bases each). The CDR3 runs 14 residues. The germline V and J ends were trimmed by 4 bases and 8 bases, with 17 bases remaining between them.

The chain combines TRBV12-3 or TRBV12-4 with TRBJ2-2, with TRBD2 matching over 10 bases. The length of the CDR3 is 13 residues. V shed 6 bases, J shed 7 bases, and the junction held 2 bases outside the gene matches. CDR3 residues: CASRPSGGGELFF. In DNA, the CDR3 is TGTGCCAGCAGGCCTAGCGGGGGCGGGGAGCTGTTTTTT.

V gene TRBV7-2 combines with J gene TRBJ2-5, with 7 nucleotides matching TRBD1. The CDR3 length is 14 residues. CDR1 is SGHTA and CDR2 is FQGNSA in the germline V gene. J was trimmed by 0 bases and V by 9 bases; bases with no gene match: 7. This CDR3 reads CASQQGVYQETQYF. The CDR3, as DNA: TGTGCCAGTCAGCAGGGGGTGTACCAAGAGACCCAGTACTTC. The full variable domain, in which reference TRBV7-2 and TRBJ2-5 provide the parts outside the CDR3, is GAGVSQSPSNKVTEKGKDVELRCDPISGHTALYWYRQSLGQGLEFLIYFQGNSAPDKSGLPSDRFSAERTGGSVSTLTIQRTQQEDSAVYLCASQQGVYQETQYFGPGTRLLVL.

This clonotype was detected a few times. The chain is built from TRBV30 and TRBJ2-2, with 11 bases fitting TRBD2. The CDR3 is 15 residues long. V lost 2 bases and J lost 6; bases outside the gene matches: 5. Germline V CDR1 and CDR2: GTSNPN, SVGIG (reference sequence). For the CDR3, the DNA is TGTGCCTGGAGTAATCTGGGACTAGCGGCCGGGGAGCTGTTTTTT. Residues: CAWSNLGLAAGELFF.

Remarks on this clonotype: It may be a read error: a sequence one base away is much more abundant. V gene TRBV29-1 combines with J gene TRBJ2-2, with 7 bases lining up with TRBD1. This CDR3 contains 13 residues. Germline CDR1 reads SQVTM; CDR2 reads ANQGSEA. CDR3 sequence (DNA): TGCAGCGTTGACAGGGGGAACACCGGGGAGCTGTATTTT. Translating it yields CSVDRGNTGELYF.

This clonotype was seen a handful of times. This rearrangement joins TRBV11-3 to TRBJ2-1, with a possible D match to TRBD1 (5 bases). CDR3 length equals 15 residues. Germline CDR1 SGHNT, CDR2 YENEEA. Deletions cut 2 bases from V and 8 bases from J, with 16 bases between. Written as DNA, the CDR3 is TGTGCCAGCAGCTTACGGCCAGGGCGGTTCGATGAGCAGTTCTTC. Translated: CASSLRPGRFDEQFF.

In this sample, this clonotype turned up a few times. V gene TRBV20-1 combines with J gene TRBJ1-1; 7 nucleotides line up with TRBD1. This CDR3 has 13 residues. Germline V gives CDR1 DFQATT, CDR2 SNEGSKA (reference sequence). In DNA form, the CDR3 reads TGCAGCGCTCCAGGGGGAGTTAACACTGAAGCTTTCTTT. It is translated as CSAPGGVNTEAFF.

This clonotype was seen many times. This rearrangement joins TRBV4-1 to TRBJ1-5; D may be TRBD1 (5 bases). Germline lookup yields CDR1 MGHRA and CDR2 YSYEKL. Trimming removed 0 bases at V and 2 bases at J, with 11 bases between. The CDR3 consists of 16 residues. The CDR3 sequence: CASSQDAGGGNQPQHF. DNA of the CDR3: TGCGCCAGCAGCCAAGATGCGGGGGGGGGCAATCAGCCCCAGCATTTT.

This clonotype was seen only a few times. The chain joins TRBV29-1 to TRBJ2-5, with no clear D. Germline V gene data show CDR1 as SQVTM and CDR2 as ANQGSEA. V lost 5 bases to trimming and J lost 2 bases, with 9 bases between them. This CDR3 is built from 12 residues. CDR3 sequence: CSVLYPQETQYF. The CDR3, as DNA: TGCAGCGTTTTGTACCCACAAGAGACCCAGTACTTC.

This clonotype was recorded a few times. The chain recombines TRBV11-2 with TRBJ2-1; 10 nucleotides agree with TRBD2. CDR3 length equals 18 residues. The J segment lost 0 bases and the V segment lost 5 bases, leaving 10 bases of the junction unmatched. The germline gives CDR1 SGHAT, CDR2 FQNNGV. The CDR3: CASSLGGLASSSYNEQFF. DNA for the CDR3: TGTGCCAGCAGCCTAGGGGGACTAGCGTCGAGCTCCTACAATGAGCAGTTCTTC.

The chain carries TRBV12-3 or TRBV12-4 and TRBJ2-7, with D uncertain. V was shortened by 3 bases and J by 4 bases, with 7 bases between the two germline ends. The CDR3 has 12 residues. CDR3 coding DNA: TGTGCCAGCAGTTTGTTACTTTACGAGCAGTACTTC. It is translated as CASSLLLYEQYF.

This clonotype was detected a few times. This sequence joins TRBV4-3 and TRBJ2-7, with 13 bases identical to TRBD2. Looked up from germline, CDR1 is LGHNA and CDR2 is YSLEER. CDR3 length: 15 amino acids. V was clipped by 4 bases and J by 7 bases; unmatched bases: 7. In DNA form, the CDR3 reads TGCGCCAGCAGCCCTTGGACTAGCGGGAGTAAGGAGCAGTACTTC. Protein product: CASSPWTSGSKEQYF.

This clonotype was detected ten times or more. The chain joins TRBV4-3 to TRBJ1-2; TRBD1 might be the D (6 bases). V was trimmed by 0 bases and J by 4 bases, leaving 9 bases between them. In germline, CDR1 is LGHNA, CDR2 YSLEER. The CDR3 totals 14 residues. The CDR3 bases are TGCGCCAGCAGCCAAGACAGGGGATTCTATGGCTACACCTTC. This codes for CASSQDRGFYGYTF.

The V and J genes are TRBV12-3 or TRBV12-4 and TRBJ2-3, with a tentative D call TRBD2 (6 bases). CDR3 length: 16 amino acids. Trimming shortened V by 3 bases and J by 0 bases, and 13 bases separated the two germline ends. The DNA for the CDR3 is TGTGCCAGCAGTTTTCCAGCGGGCACCAGCACAGATACGCAGTATTTT. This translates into CASSFPAGTSTDTQYF.

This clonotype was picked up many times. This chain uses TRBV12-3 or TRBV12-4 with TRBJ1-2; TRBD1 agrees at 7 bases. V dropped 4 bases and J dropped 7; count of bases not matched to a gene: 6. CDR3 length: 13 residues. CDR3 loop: CASSSRQGGGYTF. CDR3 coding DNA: TGTGCCAGCAGTTCCAGACAGGGCGGTGGCTACACCTTC.

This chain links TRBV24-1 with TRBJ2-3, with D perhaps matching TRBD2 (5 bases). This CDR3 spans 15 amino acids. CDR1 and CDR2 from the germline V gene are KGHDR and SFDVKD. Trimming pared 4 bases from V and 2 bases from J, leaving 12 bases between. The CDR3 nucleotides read TGTGCCACCAGTGAGGCAGGAGGATTCACAGATACGCAGTATTTT. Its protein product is CATSEAGGFTDTQYF.

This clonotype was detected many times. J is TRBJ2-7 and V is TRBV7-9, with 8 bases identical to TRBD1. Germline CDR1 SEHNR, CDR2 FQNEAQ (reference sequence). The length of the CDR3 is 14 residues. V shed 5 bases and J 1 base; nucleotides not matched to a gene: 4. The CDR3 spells CASSRTGRSYEQYF. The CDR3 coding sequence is TGTGCCAGCAGCCGGACAGGGCGGTCCTACGAGCAGTACTTC.

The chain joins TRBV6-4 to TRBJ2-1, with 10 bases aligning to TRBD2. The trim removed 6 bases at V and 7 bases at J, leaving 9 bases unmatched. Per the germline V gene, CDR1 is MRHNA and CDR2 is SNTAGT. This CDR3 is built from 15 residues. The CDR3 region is CASRLLASGGNEQFF. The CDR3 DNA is TGTGCCAGCAGACTTTTAGCTAGCGGGGGAAATGAGCAGTTCTTC.

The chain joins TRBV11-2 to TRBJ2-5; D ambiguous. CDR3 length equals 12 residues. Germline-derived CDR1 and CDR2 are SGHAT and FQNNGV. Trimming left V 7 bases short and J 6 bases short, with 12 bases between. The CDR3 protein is CASNRYRKTQYF. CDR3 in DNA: TGTGCCAGCAATCGGTATCGGAAGACCCAGTACTTC.

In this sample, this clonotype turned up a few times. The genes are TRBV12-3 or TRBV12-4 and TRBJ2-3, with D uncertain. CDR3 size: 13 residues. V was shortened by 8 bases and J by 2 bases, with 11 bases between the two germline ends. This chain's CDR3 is CASGLINTDTQYF. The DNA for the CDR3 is TGTGCCAGCGGTCTTATAAACACAGATACGCAGTATTTT.

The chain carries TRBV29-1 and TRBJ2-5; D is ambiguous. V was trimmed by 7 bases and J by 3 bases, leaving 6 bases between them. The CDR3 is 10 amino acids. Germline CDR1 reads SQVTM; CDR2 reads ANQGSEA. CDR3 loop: CSGFEETQYF. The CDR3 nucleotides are TGCAGCGGATTTGAAGAGACCCAGTACTTC.

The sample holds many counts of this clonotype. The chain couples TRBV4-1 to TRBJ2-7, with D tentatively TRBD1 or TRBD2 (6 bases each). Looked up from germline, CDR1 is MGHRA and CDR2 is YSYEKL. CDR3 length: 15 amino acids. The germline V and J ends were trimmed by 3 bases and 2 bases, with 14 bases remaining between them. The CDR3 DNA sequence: TGCGCCAGCAGCCAGGTTGGGGGGCCTCCCTACGAGCAGTACTTC. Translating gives CASSQVGGPPYEQYF.

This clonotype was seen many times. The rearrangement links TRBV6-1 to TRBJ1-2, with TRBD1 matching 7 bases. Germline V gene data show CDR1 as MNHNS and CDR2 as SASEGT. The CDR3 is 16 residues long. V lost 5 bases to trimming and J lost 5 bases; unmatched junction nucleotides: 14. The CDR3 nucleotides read TGTGCCAGCAGTAGCGCGACAGGGACCGCTCGGTATGGCTACACCTTC. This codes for CASSSATGTARYGYTF.

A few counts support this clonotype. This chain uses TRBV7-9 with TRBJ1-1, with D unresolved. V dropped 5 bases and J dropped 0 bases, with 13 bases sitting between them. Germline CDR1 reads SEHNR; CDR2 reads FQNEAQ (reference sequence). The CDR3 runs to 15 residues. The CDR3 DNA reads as TGTGCCAGCAGCCCGGGAGGGAACCTGAACACTGAAGCTTTCTTT. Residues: CASSPGGNLNTEAFF.

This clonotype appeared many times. Here the CDR3 reads CASSNGAITYNEQFF. In DNA form, the CDR3 reads TGTGCCAGCAGTAATGGGGCCATTACCTACAATGAGCAGTTCTTC. The J gene is TRBJ2-1, the V gene TRBV25-1, with a possible D match to TRBD1 (5 bases). The CDR3 covers 15 residues. The germline gives CDR1 MGHDK, CDR2 SYGVNS. The V gene lost 5 bases and the J gene lost 2 bases, with 13 bases spanning the gap.

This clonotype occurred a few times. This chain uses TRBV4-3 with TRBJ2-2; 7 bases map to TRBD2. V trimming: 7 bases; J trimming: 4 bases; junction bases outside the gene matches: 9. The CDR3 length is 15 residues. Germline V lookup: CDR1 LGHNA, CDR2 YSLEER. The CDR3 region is CASKKGPGGTGELFF. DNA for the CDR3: TGCGCCAGCAAAAAGGGACCGGGAGGCACCGGGGAGCTGTTTTTT.